Listed below are T cell receptor beta chains from one sample, sequenced in a study of shared clonotypes between healthy human individuals. Only in-frame clones appear in the TCRdb table, and some are missing; sequencing was by immunoSEQ multiplex PCR. The sample lists fewer than 1.8 million clones, about 98.5% occurring once. Material: naive CD4+ T cells sorted from blood. These receptors were collected from a man aged 25 to 40 in good health. Both conserved end residues are part of each CDR3. The order of the fields is V gene, clone size, J gene, D gene, CDR3 protein, CDR3 DNA. D genes are given only for firm matches. Only some rows state a clone size, as once, few, many or a class for expanded clones.

TRBV4-1	once	TRBJ1-2	TRBD1	CASSQVGQGALNYGYTF	TGCGCCAGCAGCCAAGTGGGACAGGGGGCCTTGAACTATGGCTACACCTTC
TRBV9	.	TRBJ2-3	.	CASSPRPYTDTQYF	TGTGCCAGCAGCCCGCGCCCCTACACAGATACGCAGTATTTT
TRBV9	.	TRBJ2-1	.	CASSVEATREYNEQFF	TGTGCCAGCAGCGTAGAAGCAACTAGAGAGTACAATGAGCAGTTCTTC
TRBV28	.	TRBJ1-5	TRBD1	CASSFLDRGQGQPQHF	TGTGCCAGCAGTTTCCTCGACAGGGGACAGGGACAGCCCCAGCATTTT
TRBV10-1	once	TRBJ2-7	TRBD2	CASSDTGGPYEQYF	TGCGCCAGCAGTGATACGGGAGGGCCCTACGAGCAGTACTTC
TRBV29-1	.	TRBJ1-1	.	CSVGRVNTEAFF	TGCAGCGTTGGACGCGTGAACACTGAAGCTTTCTTT
TRBV7-2	.	TRBJ2-1	TRBD2	CASRDIAGFPYNEQFF	TGTGCCAGCAGAGATATAGCGGGATTCCCCTACAATGAGCAGTTCTTC
TRBV5-4	.	TRBJ2-2	.	CASSPPGPRANTGELFF	TGTGCCAGCAGCCCCCCCGGCCCTCGGGCGAACACCGGGGAGCTGTTTTTT
TRBV5-1	.	TRBJ1-1	TRBD1	CASSHRTGLNTEAFF	TGCGCCAGCAGCCACCGGACAGGGTTAAACACTGAAGCTTTCTTT
TRBV7-6	.	TRBJ1-5	TRBD1	CASSAGQGRQPQHF	TGTGCCAGCAGCGCTGGACAGGGCCGTCAGCCCCAGCATTTT
TRBV10-3	.	TRBJ2-7	.	CAISETGLAGEQYF	TGTGCCATCAGTGAGACCGGCCTAGCCGGTGAGCAGTACTTC
TRBV28	.	TRBJ1-1	TRBD1	CASTLPGRGPNTEAFF	TGTGCCAGCACCCTCCCGGGCAGGGGGCCAAACACTGAAGCTTTCTTT
TRBV5-1	.	TRBJ2-2	.	CASSPKDSYSELFF	TGCGCCAGCAGCCCCAAGGACAGCTATTCGGAGCTGTTTTTT
TRBV7-2	.	TRBJ2-5	.	CASSSLETQYF	TGTGCCAGCAGCTCCCTAGAGACCCAGTACTTC
TRBV7-9	.	TRBJ2-3	TRBD1	CASSSTGGPTWTDTQYF	TGTGCCAGCAGCTCGACAGGGGGCCCGACTTGGACAGATACGCAGTATTTT
TRBV7-2	.	TRBJ2-7	TRBD1	CASSLDPGQVTYEQYF	TGTGCCAGCAGCTTAGATCCGGGACAGGTGACCTACGAGCAGTACTTC
TRBV11-2	.	TRBJ1-4	.	CASSFGQGEKLFF	TGTGCCAGCAGCTTCGGGCAGGGCGAAAAACTGTTTTTT
TRBV5-4	.	TRBJ1-1	.	CASSNGPGDETFF	TGTGCCAGCAGCAACGGCCCGGGAGACGAAACTTTCTTT
TRBV25-1	.	TRBJ2-5	.	CASSAFLGQRETQYF	TGTGCCAGCAGTGCCTTCCTAGGGCAGCGAGAGACCCAGTACTTC
TRBV18	.	TRBJ2-7	TRBD2	CASSPLPGGSSYEQYF	TGTGCCAGCTCACCACTTCCGGGAGGGAGCTCCTACGAGCAGTACTTC
TRBV18	.	TRBJ2-7	.	CASSRTSSSSYEQYF	TGTGCCAGCTCACGGACATCGTCGAGCTCCTACGAGCAGTACTTC
TRBV18	.	TRBJ1-1	.	CASSPLDRNTEAFF	TGTGCCAGCTCACCACTGGACAGGAACACTGAAGCTTTCTTT
TRBV28	.	TRBJ1-5	.	CASSDRPGGGPQHF	TGTGCCAGCAGTGACCGGCCTGGAGGAGGGCCCCAGCATTTT
TRBV13	.	TRBJ1-3	TRBD1	CASSLDRSSGNTIYF	TGTGCCAGCAGCTTGGACAGGAGTAGTGGAAACACCATATATTTT
TRBV5-4	.	TRBJ2-5	.	CASSLVGPLETQYF	TGTGCCAGCAGCTTGGTAGGCCCCCTGGAGACCCAGTACTTC
TRBV4-2	.	TRBJ2-1	.	CASSQGSWDQSRYNEQFF	TGTGCCAGCAGCCAAGGTTCTTGGGACCAATCGAGATACAATGAGCAGTTCTTC
TRBV18	.	TRBJ2-5	TRBD1	CASSSLPRTGQETQYF	TGTGCCAGCTCGTCCCTTCCCCGGACAGGCCAAGAGACCCAGTACTTC
TRBV6-1	.	TRBJ1-1	.	CASSQRDGSREAFF	TGTGCCAGCAGCCAGCGTGACGGTTCCCGTGAAGCTTTCTTT
TRBV7-3	once	TRBJ2-2	.	CASSPTLTLNSGELFF	TGTGCCAGCAGCCCGACCCTAACCCTGAATTCGGGGGAGCTGTTTTTT
TRBV5-1	.	TRBJ2-7	.	CASSSGLVDHEQYF	TGCGCCAGCAGCTCCGGACTCGTGGACCACGAGCAGTACTTC
TRBV7-2	.	TRBJ2-3	TRBD1	CASSPRPGTASTDTQYF	TGTGCCAGCAGCCCGAGGCCCGGGACAGCTAGCACAGATACGCAGTATTTT
TRBV11-3	.	TRBJ2-5	TRBD2	CASSLASGEETQYF	TGTGCCAGCAGCTTAGCTAGCGGGGAGGAGACCCAGTACTTC
TRBV29-1	.	TRBJ1-1	TRBD1	CSVVGQRNTEAFF	TGCAGCGTTGTGGGACAGAGAAACACTGAAGCTTTCTTT
TRBV5-1	.	TRBJ2-3	.	CASSSPRTTGSTDTQYF	TGCGCCAGCAGCTCGCCTCGAACGACAGGAAGCACAGATACGCAGTATTTT
TRBV10-2	.	TRBJ2-7	TRBD2	CASTAGRAYEQYF	TGCGCCAGCACTGCCGGGAGGGCCTACGAGCAGTACTTC
TRBV9	.	TRBJ2-5	.	CASSPQGYQETQYF	TGTGCCAGCAGCCCACAGGGATACCAAGAGACCCAGTACTTC
TRBV15	once	TRBJ2-3	TRBD2	CATSRDLAGGRTDTQYF	TGTGCCACCAGCAGAGATTTGGCGGGAGGTCGCACAGATACGCAGTATTTT
TRBV5-1	.	TRBJ2-3	.	CASSLAVGVSTDTQYF	TGCGCCAGCAGCTTGGCCGTAGGGGTTAGCACAGATACGCAGTATTTT